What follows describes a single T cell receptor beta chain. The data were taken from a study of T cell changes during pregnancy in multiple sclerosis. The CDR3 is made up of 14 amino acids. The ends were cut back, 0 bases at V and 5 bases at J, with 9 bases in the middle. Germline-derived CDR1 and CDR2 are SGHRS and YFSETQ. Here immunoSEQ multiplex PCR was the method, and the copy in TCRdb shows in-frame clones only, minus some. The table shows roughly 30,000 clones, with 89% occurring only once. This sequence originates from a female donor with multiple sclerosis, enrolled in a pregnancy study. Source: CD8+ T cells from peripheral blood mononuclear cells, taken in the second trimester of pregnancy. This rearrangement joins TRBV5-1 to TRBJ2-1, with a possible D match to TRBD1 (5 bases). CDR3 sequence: CASSLDYRNNEQFF. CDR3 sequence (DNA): TGCGCCAGCAGCTTGGATTACAGGAACAATGAGCAGTTCTTC.